A single sample is the source of the 3 T cell receptor beta chains below, sequenced in a study of regulatory T cells in long-lasting Graves disease. Construction of TCR beta libraries relied on iRepertoire HTBI primers and on Arm-PCR targeting CDR3 regions. TCRdb recomputed calls from the multiplex PCR reads with MiXCR, one row per CDR3 protein. The sample shows 400,000 to 500,000 distinct CDR3 sequences, around 15% of them seen only once. Time point reported: newly diagnosed GD, antithyroid drugs for less than 3 months. RNA from PBMCs was the source of the TCR library. This sample also belongs to another study, concerning T cells in Graves' hyperthyroidism and ophthalmopathy.

The specimen comprised peripheral blood mononuclear cells (PBMCs), sampled at new diagnosis, from a patient treated with antithyroid drugs. These TCRs come from a woman younger than 30 with Graves disease.

This clonotype was detected many times. This chain joins TRBV28 and TRBJ2-3; D is perhaps TRBD2 (5 bases). V gave up 3 bases and J gave up 1 base, with 14 bases separating them. The germline gives CDR1 MDHEN, CDR2 SYDVKM. The CDR3 is 16 amino acids. As DNA, the CDR3 is TGTGCCAGCAGTTTCCTGGGCCGGGGTGGCACAGATACGCAGTATTTT. Its translation is CASSFLGRGGTDTQYF.

This clonotype was counted between two and nine times. The chain joins TRBV7-9 to TRBJ2-5; the D is unclear. The germline V and J ends were trimmed by 2 bases and 1 base, with 5 bases remaining between them. CDR1 and CDR2 from the germline V gene are SEHNR and FQNEAQ (reference sequence). The CDR3 totals 13 residues. Here the CDR3 DNA reads TGTGCCAGCAGCTTATTTGGCCAAGAGACCCAGTACTTC. This translates into CASSLFGQETQYF. Using reference TRBV7-9 and TRBJ2-5 for the parts outside the CDR3, the full variable domain is DTGVSQNPRHKITKRGQNVTFRCDPISEHNRLYWYRQTLGQGPEFLTYFQNEAQLEKSRLLSDRFSAERPKGSFSTLEIQRTEQGDSAMYLCASSLFGQETQYFGPGTRLLVL.

There are many counts of this clonotype. This chain uses TRBV18 with TRBJ1-2; D gene ambiguous. This CDR3 is 12 amino acids long. Per germline, CDR1 KGHSH and CDR2 LQKENI. V was cut by 5 bases and J by 4 bases, with 8 bases left in between. The CDR3 region is CASSAIRYGYTF. The CDR3 DNA sequence: TGTGCCAGCTCAGCCATACGCTATGGCTACACCTTC.